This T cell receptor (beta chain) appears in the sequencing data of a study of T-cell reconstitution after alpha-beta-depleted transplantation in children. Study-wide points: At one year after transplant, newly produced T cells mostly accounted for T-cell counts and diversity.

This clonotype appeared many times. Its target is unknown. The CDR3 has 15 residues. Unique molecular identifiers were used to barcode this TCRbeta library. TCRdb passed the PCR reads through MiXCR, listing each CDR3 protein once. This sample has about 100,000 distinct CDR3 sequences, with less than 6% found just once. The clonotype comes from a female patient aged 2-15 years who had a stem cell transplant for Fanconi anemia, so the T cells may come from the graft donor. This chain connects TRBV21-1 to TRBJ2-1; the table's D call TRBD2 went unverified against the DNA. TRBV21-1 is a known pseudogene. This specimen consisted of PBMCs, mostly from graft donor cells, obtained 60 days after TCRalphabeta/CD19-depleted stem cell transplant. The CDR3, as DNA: TGTGCCAGCAGTCCCCGCCCTCCGGGGCTCAATGAGCAGTTCTTC. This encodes CASSPRPPGLNEQFF.